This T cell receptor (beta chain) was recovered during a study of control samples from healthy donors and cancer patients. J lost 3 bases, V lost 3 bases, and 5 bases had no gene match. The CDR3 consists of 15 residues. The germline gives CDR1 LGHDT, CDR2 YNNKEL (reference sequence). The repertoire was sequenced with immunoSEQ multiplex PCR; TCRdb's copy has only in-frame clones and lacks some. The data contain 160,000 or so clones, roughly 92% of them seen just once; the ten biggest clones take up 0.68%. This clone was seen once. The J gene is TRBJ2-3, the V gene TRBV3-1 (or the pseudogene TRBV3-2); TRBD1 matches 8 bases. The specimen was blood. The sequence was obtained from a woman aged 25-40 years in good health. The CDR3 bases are TGTGCCAGCAGCCATAACAGGGGGTGGACAGATACGCAGTATTTT. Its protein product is CASSHNRGWTDTQYF.